Following are 22 T cell receptor beta chains from one sample sequenced in a study of blood T cell repertoires in COVID-19. Here immunoSEQ multiplex PCR was the method, and the copy in TCRdb shows in-frame clones only, minus some. Of roughly 150,000 clones in the sample, about 88% were seen once. What was sequenced was peripheral blood. These TCRs come from a woman over 75 with acute or convalescent COVID-19.

The chain combines TRBV6-1 with TRBJ2-3; tentatively, D is TRBD2 (6 bases). Germline V gene lookup returns CDR1 MNHNS and CDR2 SASEGT. CDR3 length equals 19 residues. The V end lost 4 bases, the J end lost 6 bases, and 29 bases lay between the germline ends. The CDR3 bases are TGTGCCAGCAGTGTACAGGTACCCACGAGGAGGGCCGGTCTGGATACGCAGTATTTT. Translating it yields CASSVQVPTRRAGLDTQYF.

This clone was detected once. The V and J genes are TRBV29-1 and TRBJ2-7, with 7 bases fitting TRBD1. Germline lookup yields CDR1 SQVTM and CDR2 ANQGSEA. V was clipped by 7 bases and J by 2 bases; unmatched bases: 2. CDR3 length: 11 amino acids. The CDR3 DNA is TGCAGCGCGGGACAGACCTACGAGCAGTACTTC. It specifies CSAGQTYEQYF.

The genes are TRBV14 and TRBJ2-5; 7 positions match TRBD1. Germline V gives CDR1 SGHDN, CDR2 FVKESK. The CDR3 is 13 amino acids. The ends lost 5 bases at V and 5 bases at J; junction bases unmatched: 5. The CDR3 nucleotides are TGTGCCAGCAGCGATACAGGGGCGGAGACCCAGTACTTC. It yields the protein CASSDTGAETQYF.

The chain recombines TRBV19 with TRBJ1-4, with 8 bases matching TRBD1. Unmatched junction bases numbered 8, after V lost 4 bases and J lost 4 bases. CDR3 length equals 16 residues. Germline V gives CDR1 LNHDA, CDR2 SQIVND (reference sequence). The CDR3 is CASSTGGAGFNEKLFF. The CDR3 coding sequence is TGTGCCAGTAGTACAGGGGGCGCAGGGTTTAATGAAAAACTGTTTTTT.

J is TRBJ2-7 and V is TRBV5-6; tentatively, D is TRBD2 (5 bases). CDR1 and CDR2 from the germline V gene are SGHDT and YYEEEE. Trimming took 2 bases from V and 5 from J, leaving 14 bases between them. The CDR3 runs to 14 residues. The DNA for the CDR3 is TGTGCCAGCAGCTTCGGTCTAGCTGGCGACGAGCAGTACTTC. Its protein product is CASSFGLAGDEQYF.

Comment on this clone: Other nucleotide sequences in the sample specify the same CDR3. The J gene is TRBJ1-2, the V gene TRBV11-2; D not certain. This CDR3 contains 12 residues. V was shortened by 0 bases and J by 7 bases, with 6 bases between the two germline ends. Germline V gene data show CDR1 as SGHAT and CDR2 as FQNNGV. The CDR3 region is CASSLEGSGYTF. DNA of the CDR3: TGTGCCAGCAGCTTAGAGGGCTCTGGCTACACCTTC.

CDR3 loop: CATSDHRLADNEQFF. CDR3 DNA: TGTGCCACCAGTGACCATCGACTAGCGGACAATGAGCAGTTCTTC. The chain is built from TRBV24-1 and TRBJ2-1; 9 positions agree with TRBD2. Per germline, CDR1 KGHDR and CDR2 SFDVKD. The CDR3 contains 15 residues. V shed 4 bases, J shed 5 bases, and the junction held 5 bases outside the gene matches.

In its sample, this clone was seen a few times. The chain links TRBV28 to TRBJ1-1, with TRBD1 as a possible D gene (5 bases). V was shortened by 6 bases and J by 10 bases, with 12 bases between the two germline ends. The CDR3 consists of 11 residues. Germline CDR1 MDHEN, CDR2 SYDVKM. CDR3: CASRAPGGAFF. As DNA, the CDR3 is TGTGCCAGCAGGGCACCCGGGGGAGCTTTCTTT. Looking up the rest from reference TRBV28 and TRBJ1-1 gives the full variable domain: DVKVTQSSRYLVKRTGEKVFLECVQDMDHENMFWYRQDPGLGLRLIYFSYDVKMKEKGDIPEGYSVSREKKERFSLILESASTNQTSMYLCASRAPGGAFFGQGTRLTVV.

V gene TRBV19 combines with J gene TRBJ1-1; no definite D call. This CDR3 has 15 amino acids. Germline CDR1 LNHDA, CDR2 SQIVND (reference sequence). Trimming removed 6 bases from V and 1 base from J, with 15 bases in between. This CDR3 reads CASRLDGRSNTEAFF. CDR3 nucleotides: TGTGCCAGTAGACTGGACGGGAGATCGAACACTGAAGCTTTCTTT.

This clone was seen more than once but under ten times. CDR3 nucleotides: TGTGCCTGGAGGGATACGACTAGCGGGGGGCAGTGGCAGTTCTTC. It encodes CAWRDTTSGGQWQFF. The chain couples TRBV30 to TRBJ2-1; 13 bases match TRBD2. With 3 bases clipped from V and 12 bases from J, the junction kept 11 bases outside the gene matches. The germline V gene has CDR1 GTSNPN and CDR2 SVGIG (reference sequence). This CDR3 has 15 amino acids.

The chain uses TRBV5-4 and TRBJ2-7; 7 positions agree with TRBD1. V was clipped by 5 bases and J by 5 bases; unmatched bases: 7. The CDR3 spans 13 residues. Germline loops: CDR1 SGHNT, CDR2 YYREEE (reference sequence). As DNA, the CDR3 is TGTGCCAGCAGACGCAAAACAGGGGACGAGCAGTACTTC. Translation gives CASRRKTGDEQYF. Using reference TRBV5-4 and TRBJ2-7 for the parts outside the CDR3, the full variable domain is ETGVTQSPTHLIKTRGQQVTLRCSSQSGHNTVSWYQQALGQGPQFIFQYYREEENGRGNFPPRFSGLQFPNYSSELNVNALELDDSALYLCASRRKTGDEQYFGPGTRLTVT.

The chain combines TRBV6-6 with TRBJ2-2; 8 nucleotides match TRBD2. The CDR3 has 16 residues. The ends lost 6 bases at V and 5 bases at J; junction bases unmatched: 11. The V gene's germline CDR1 is MNHNY and CDR2 SVGAGI (reference sequence). Here the CDR3 reads CASRFGTREWTGELFF. The CDR3, as DNA: TGTGCCAGCAGATTCGGGACTAGAGAATGGACCGGGGAGCTGTTTTTT.

The chain links TRBV5-1 to TRBJ2-2, with TRBD1 matching 9 bases. This CDR3 has 18 residues. The V segment lost 4 bases and the J segment 7 bases; nucleotides outside the gene matches: 17. Germline CDR1 SGHRS, CDR2 YFSETQ. The CDR3 here is CASSVGPSGDRGIGELFF. The CDR3, as DNA: TGCGCCAGCAGCGTGGGCCCATCCGGAGACAGGGGGATCGGGGAGCTGTTTTTT.

V is TRBV5-1 and J is TRBJ2-3, with 10 bases matching TRBD2. The CDR3 runs to 14 residues. The ends lost 4 bases at V and 4 bases at J; junction bases unmatched: 3. Germline assignment: CDR1 SGHRS and CDR2 YFSETQ. As DNA, the CDR3 is TGCGCCAGCAGCCCAGGGACTAGCGCAGATACGCAGTATTTT. This codes for CASSPGTSADTQYF.

This chain connects TRBV19 to TRBJ1-4; 8 bases are shared with TRBD1. This CDR3 has 18 residues. V trimming: 3 bases; J trimming: 2 bases; junction bases outside the gene matches: 11. The germline gives CDR1 LNHDA, CDR2 SQIVND (reference sequence). The CDR3 DNA reads TGTGCCAGTAGTATTCAATTAAGACGGACAGGGACTAATGAAAAACTGTTTTTT. This gives the protein CASSIQLRRTGTNEKLFF.

This chain connects TRBV6-5 to TRBJ2-3; D is ambiguous. V lost 3 bases and J 4 bases, leaving 11 bases between the germline ends. Germline loops: CDR1 MNHEY, CDR2 SVGAGI. This CDR3 comprises 14 residues. The CDR3 sequence: CASSYSVVADTQYF. CDR3 coding DNA: TGTGCCAGCAGTTATTCGGTTGTTGCAGATACGCAGTATTTT.

This clone was seen only once. The genes are TRBV4-2 and TRBJ2-1; 7 bases line up with TRBD2. CDR1 and CDR2 from the germline V gene are LGHNA and YNFKEQ. V lost 0 bases to trimming and J lost 5 bases; unmatched junction nucleotides: 13. This CDR3 contains 18 residues. For the CDR3, the DNA is TGTGCCAGCAGCCAAGACTGGTTAACGACGGGGGGTAACAATGAGCAGTTCTTC. Translating it yields CASSQDWLTTGGNNEQFF.

The chain combines TRBV2 with TRBJ1-2; 9 nucleotides align to TRBD1. Germline assignment: CDR1 SNHLY and CDR2 FYNNEI. The J segment lost 8 bases and the V segment lost 6 bases, leaving 13 bases of the junction unmatched. CDR3 size: 15 residues. CDR3 amino acids: CASRKSGTGSGGYTF. CDR3 bases: TGTGCCAGCAGGAAATCCGGGACAGGGTCGGGCGGCTACACCTTC.

This chain connects TRBV6-5 to TRBJ2-3; D perhaps matches TRBD2 (6 bases). In germline, CDR1 is MNHEY, CDR2 SVGAGI. Between the trimmed V and J ends, which lost 0 bases and 1 base, there was a span of 8 bases. The CDR3 length is 15 residues. The CDR3 DNA sequence: TGTGCCAGCAGTTACTCGGGACTCGGCACAGATACGCAGTATTTT. Translation: CASSYSGLGTDTQYF.

The sample holds one count of this clone. V gene TRBV11-2 combines with J gene TRBJ1-1; no clear D gene. CDR1 and CDR2 (germline): SGHAT, FQNNGV. The V end was cut by 4 bases, the J end by 7 bases, with 13 bases between. CDR3 length: 13 amino acids. The CDR3 reads CASSSGWIIEAFF. The CDR3, as DNA: TGTGCCAGCAGCTCGGGGTGGATTATTGAAGCTTTCTTT.

The chain joins TRBV27 to TRBJ2-7; TRBD2 aligns across 10 bases. CDR3 length: 15 residues. V lost 0 bases and J lost 4; bases outside the gene matches: 3. Germline CDR1 MNHEY, CDR2 SMNVEV (reference sequence). CDR3 nucleotides: TGTGCCAGCAGTTTATCTAGCGGGAGGAGGTACGAGCAGTACTTC. It translates to CASSLSSGRRYEQYF.

The chain uses TRBV28 and TRBJ2-7, with TRBD2 matching 12 bases. V was clipped by 6 bases and J by 2 bases; unmatched bases: 5. Germline V gives CDR1 MDHEN, CDR2 SYDVKM. The CDR3 runs to 15 residues. CDR3 sequence: CASSYGLAGPYEQYF. In DNA, the CDR3 is TGTGCCAGCAGCTATGGACTAGCGGGGCCCTACGAGCAGTACTTC.